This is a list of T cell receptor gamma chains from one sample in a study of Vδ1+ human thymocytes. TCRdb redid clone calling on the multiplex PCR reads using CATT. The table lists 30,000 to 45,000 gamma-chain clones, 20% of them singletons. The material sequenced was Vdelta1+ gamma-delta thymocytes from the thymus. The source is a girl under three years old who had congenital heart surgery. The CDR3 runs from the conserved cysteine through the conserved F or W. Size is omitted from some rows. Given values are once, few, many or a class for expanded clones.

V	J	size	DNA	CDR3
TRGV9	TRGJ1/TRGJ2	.	TGCGCCTTGTGGGAGGTGCATTATTTGCATTATAAGAAACTCTTT	CALWEVHYLHYKKLF
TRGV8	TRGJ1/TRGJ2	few	TGTGCCACCTGGGAGGAAGGGTATAAGAAACTCTTT	CATWEEGYKKLF
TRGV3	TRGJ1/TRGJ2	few	TGTGCCACCTGGGACAGGCACGGAACAGAGAAACTCTTT	CATWDRHGTEKLF
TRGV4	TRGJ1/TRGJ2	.	TGTGCCACCTGGGATGGCCCCCGGTTGGGATATAAGAAACTCTTT	CATWDGPRLGYKKLF
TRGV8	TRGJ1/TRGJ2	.	TGTGCCACCTGGGACAAATCTTATTATAAGAAACTCTTT	CATWDKSYYKKLF
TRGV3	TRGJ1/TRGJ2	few	TGTGCCACCCGGGACCCGAGAGGTTATTATAAGAAACTCTTT	CATRDPRGYYKKLF
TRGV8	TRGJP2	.	TGTGCCACCATTTTCGATAGTGATTGGATCAAGACGTTT	CATIFDSDWIKTF
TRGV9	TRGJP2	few	TGTGCCTTGTGGGAGGTGGCTGATTGGATCAAGACGTTT	CALWEVADWIKTF
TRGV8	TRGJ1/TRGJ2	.	TGTGCCACCTGGGATAACGGGCGGAAACTCTTT	CATWDNGRKLF
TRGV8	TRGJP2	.	TGTGCCACCCGATTGAGTAGTGATTGGATCAAGACGTTT	CATRLSSDWIKTF
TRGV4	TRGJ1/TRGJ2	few	TGTGCCACCTGGGATGGGCTTATGGAGAAACTCTTT	CATWDGLMEKLF
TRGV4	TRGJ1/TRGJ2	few	TGTGCCGCCTGGGACTCATCGCTCGGCAAGAAACTCTTT	CAAWDSSLGKKLF
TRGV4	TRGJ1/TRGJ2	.	TGTGCCACCTGGGATGGGCCCCCGTATAAGAAACTCTTT	CATWDGPPYKKLF
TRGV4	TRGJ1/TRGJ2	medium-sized	TGTGCCACCTGGGATGGGGGCTATAAGAAACTCTTT	CATWDGGYKKLF
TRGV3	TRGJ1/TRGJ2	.	TGTGCCACCTGGGACAGGCTGGATCATTATAAGAAACTCTTT	CATWDRLDHYKKLF